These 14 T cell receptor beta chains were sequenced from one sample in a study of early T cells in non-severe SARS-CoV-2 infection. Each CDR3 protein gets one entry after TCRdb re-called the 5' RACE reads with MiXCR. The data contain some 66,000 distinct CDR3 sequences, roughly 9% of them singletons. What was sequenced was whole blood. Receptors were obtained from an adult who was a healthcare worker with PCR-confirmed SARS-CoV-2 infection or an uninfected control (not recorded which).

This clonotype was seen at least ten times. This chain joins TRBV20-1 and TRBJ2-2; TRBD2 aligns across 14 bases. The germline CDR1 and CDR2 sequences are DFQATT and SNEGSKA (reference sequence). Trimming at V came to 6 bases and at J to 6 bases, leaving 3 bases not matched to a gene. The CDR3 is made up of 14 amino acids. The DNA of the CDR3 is TGCAGTGCGCCGGGACTAGCGGGAGCCGGGGAGCTGTTTTTT. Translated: CSAPGLAGAGELFF.

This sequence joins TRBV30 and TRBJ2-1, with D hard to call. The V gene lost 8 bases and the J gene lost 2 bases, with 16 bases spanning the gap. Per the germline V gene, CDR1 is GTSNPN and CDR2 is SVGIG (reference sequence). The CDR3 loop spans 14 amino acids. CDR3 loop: CARAGSSPYNEQFF. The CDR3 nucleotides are TGTGCCCGAGCCGGGTCCAGCCCCTACAATGAGCAGTTCTTC.

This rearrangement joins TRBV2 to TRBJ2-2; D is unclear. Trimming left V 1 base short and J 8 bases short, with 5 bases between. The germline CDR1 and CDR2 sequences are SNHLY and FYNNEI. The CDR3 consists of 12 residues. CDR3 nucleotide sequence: TGTGCCAGCAGTGAAGTAATGGGGGAGCTGTTTTTT. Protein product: CASSEVMGELFF.

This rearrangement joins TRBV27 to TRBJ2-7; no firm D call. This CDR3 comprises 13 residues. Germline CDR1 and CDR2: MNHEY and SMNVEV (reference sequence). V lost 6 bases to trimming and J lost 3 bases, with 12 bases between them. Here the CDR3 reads CASSTAIYYEQYF. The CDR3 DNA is TGTGCCAGCAGCACCGCGATTTACTACGAGCAGTACTTC.

CDR3 region: CATSRDEIGPKRTSGRKGTYEQYF. CDR3 bases: TGTGCCACCAGCAGAGATGAAATCGGCCCCAAAAGGACTAGCGGGAGAAAGGGGACCTACGAGCAGTACTTC. This rearrangement joins TRBV15 to TRBJ2-7; TRBD2 agrees at 13 bases. Germline V lookup: CDR1 LNHNV, CDR2 YYDKDF (reference sequence). V lost 0 bases and J lost 2; bases outside the gene matches: 25. The CDR3 has 24 amino acids.

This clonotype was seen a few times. CDR3 protein: CSARTDSASYEQYF. The CDR3 nucleotides read TGCAGTGCTAGGACGGACAGTGCATCCTACGAGCAGTACTTC. The chain employs TRBV20-1 and TRBJ2-7; possible D gene TRBD1, 6 bases. Looked up from germline, CDR1 is DFQATT and CDR2 is SNEGSKA (reference sequence). The CDR3 has 14 residues. The V end lost 3 bases, the J end lost 1 base, and 13 bases lay between the germline ends.

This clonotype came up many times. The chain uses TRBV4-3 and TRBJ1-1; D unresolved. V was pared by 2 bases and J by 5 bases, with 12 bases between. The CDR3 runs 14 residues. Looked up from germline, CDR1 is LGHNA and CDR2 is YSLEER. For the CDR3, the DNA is TGCGCCAGCAGCCAAAGTAGGAGAGGGACTGAAGCTTTCTTT. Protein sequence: CASSQSRRGTEAFF.

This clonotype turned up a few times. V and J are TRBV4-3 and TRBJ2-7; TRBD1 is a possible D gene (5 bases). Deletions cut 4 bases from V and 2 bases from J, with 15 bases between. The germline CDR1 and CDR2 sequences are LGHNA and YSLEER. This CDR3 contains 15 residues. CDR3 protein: CASSPGVGATYEQYF. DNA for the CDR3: TGCGCCAGCAGCCCGGGCGTAGGGGCGACCTACGAGCAGTACTTC.

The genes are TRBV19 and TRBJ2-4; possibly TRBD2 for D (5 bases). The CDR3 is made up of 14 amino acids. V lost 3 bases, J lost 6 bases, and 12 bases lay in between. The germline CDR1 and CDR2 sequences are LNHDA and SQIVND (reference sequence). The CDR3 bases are TGTGCCAGTAGTATCTGGAGAGGGAGAAACATTCAGTACTTC. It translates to CASSIWRGRNIQYF.

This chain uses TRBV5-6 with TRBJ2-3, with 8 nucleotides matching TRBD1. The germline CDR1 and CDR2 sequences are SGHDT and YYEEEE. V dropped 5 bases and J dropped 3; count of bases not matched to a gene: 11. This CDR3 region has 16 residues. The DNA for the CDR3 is TGTGCCAGCAGGGACCAGACAGGGGTTGTGACAGATACGCAGTATTTT. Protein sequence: CASRDQTGVVTDTQYF.

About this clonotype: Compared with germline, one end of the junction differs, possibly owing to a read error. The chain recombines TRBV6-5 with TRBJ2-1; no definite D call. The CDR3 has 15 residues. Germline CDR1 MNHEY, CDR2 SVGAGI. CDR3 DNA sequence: TGTGCCAGCAGGGCGAGTACTCTCTCCTATAATGAGCAGTTCTTC. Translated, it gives CASRASTLSYNEQFF.

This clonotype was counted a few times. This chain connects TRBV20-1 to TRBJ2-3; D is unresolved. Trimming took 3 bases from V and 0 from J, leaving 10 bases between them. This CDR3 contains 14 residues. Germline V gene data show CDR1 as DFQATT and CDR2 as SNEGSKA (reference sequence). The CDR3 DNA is TGCAGTGCTAGGTTTCAGACCAGCACAGATACGCAGTATTTT. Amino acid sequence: CSARFQTSTDTQYF.

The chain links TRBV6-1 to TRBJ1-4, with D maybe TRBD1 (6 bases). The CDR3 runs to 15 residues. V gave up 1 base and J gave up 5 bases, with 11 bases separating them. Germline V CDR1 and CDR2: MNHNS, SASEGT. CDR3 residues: CASSEGGHQNEKLFF. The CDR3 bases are TGTGCCAGCAGTGAAGGGGGACATCAGAATGAAAAACTGTTTTTT.

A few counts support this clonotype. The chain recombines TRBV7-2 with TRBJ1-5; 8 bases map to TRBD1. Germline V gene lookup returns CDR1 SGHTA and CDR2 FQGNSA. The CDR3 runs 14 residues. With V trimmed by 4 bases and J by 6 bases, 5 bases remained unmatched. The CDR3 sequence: CASSSGQGAQPQHF. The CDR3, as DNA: TGTGCCAGCAGCTCGGGTCAGGGGGCTCAGCCCCAGCATTTT.